This T cell receptor beta chain was retrieved from a study of blood T cell repertoires in COVID-19. Original data processing: Amplified reference gene primers provided the basis for estimating nucleated cell counts. Profiling relied on immunoSEQ multiplex PCR, and the TCRdb table lists in-frame clones only, not all of them. V and J calls and clone size are as listed in that table; D and trimming were resolved from the DNA. This sample carries some 150,000 clones, approximately 83% of them seen once, and the ten largest clones take roughly 3.3%. Germline CDR1 is SGHVS and CDR2 is FQNEAQ. The CDR3 runs to 15 residues. Unmatched junction bases numbered 10, after V lost 5 bases and J lost 7 bases.

The source is a man aged 65-85 years with acute or convalescent COVID-19. Material: peripheral blood. This chain links TRBV7-8 with TRBJ2-7; 11 nucleotides align to TRBD2. The CDR3, as DNA: TGTGCCAGCAGCACACTAGCGGGAGCCTTTAGGGAGCAGTACTTC. It specifies CASSTLAGAFREQYF.